This T cell receptor beta chain was profiled in a study of beta chain features in type 1 diabetes. Findings and caveats of the study: Patients with Type 1 diabetes showed moderately but significantly shorter TCRB CDR3s in all four CD4+ subsets.

The entirety of the isolated RNA underwent reverse transcription, so expressed TCRB transcripts were sequenced. Assay: immunoSEQ multiplex PCR; the TCRdb copy retains only in-frame clones and omits some. Of hundreds of thousands of clones listed, 13% were seen once; the top ten hold approximately 0.022%. A few counts support this clone. Antigen: not known. V dropped 6 bases and J dropped 0 bases, with 14 bases sitting between them. Germline values: CDR1 SGDLS, CDR2 YYNGEE. The CDR3 is made up of 15 amino acids. The clonotype was recovered from a man younger than 35 with type 1 diabetes. The chain uses TRBV9 and TRBJ2-3; D is perhaps TRBD1 or TRBD2 (5 bases each). The sequenced sample was naive CD4+ T cells from blood. In DNA, the CDR3 is TGTGCCAGCACCCGAAAGGGGACCAGCACAGATACGCAGTATTTT. It specifies CASTRKGTSTDTQYF.